Listed below are T cell receptor beta chains from one sample, sequenced in a study of shared clonotypes between healthy human individuals. The method was immunoSEQ multiplex PCR; TCRdb's version includes in-frame clones alone and lacks a portion of them. The table records over 2,000,000 clones, roughly 95% of them present only once. Source material: naive CD8+ T cells from PBMCs. All receptors come from a man between 18 and 35 years old in good health. Some clones in this sample may be carry-over from other donors' samples. Both conserved end residues are part of each CDR3. A D gene is named only where the DNA matches it firmly. Some rows mark clone size as missing; the rest say once, few, many or name a class of expanded clone.

D,J,size,V,CDR3,DNA
NA,TRBJ1-2,once,TRBV15,CATSKPRKGLEGYTF,TGTGCCACCAGCAAGCCCCGAAAGGGTCTAGAAGGCTACACCTTC
NA,TRBJ1-1,NA,TRBV14,CASSPTVLNTEAFF,TGTGCCAGCAGCCCGACAGTACTGAACACTGAAGCTTTCTTT
NA,TRBJ2-5,once,TRBV9,CASSARQIQETQYF,TGTGCCAGCAGCGCGCGACAGATACAAGAGACCCAGTACTTC
NA,TRBJ1-2,NA,TRBV7-9,CASSPDRVGHTF,TGTGCCAGCAGCCCCGACAGAGTAGGCCACACCTTC
NA,TRBJ1-1,NA,TRBV29-1,CSVEDGLNTEAFF,TGCAGCGTTGAAGACGGATTGAACACTGAAGCTTTCTTT
TRBD2,TRBJ2-7,NA,TRBV28,CASSSREGPWEQYF,TGTGCCAGCAGTTCGAGGGAGGGACCGTGGGAGCAGTACTTC
NA,TRBJ1-4,NA,TRBV4-1,CASSQGKQSVESEKLFF,TGCGCCAGCAGCCAAGGGAAGCAGTCCGTGGAATCTGAAAAACTGTTTTTT
NA,TRBJ2-5,NA,TRBV6-1,CASSDIETGQETQYF,TGTGCCAGCAGTGACATCGAGACGGGGCAAGAGACCCAGTACTTC
TRBD2,TRBJ2-2,NA,TRBV27,CASRPGTSGSLGTGELFF,TGTGCCAGCAGGCCCGGGACTAGCGGGAGTTTGGGCACCGGGGAGCTGTTTTTT
NA,TRBJ1-2,NA,TRBV15,CATSRDLGVVYGYTF,TGTGCCACCAGCAGAGATCTAGGGGTAGTCTATGGCTACACCTTC
NA,TRBJ2-1,NA,TRBV2,CASSVELARNEQFF,TGTGCCAGCAGTGTCGAACTAGCAAGGAATGAGCAGTTCTTC
NA,TRBJ2-1,once,TRBV7-8,CASSLAWEGEQFF,TGTGCCAGCAGCTTAGCGTGGGAAGGTGAGCAGTTCTTC
NA,TRBJ1-3,NA,TRBV10-2,CATEGDLGGTIYF,TGCGCCACCGAGGGAGATCTAGGCGGCACCATATATTTT
TRBD1,TRBJ2-1,NA,TRBV28,CASSLHRQGLRDEQFF,TGTGCCAGCAGTTTACACCGACAGGGCCTGAGGGATGAGCAGTTCTTC
NA,TRBJ2-1,NA,TRBV29-1,CSGLGGDPTTGEQFF,TGCAGCGGTTTGGGGGGAGATCCCACAACAGGTGAGCAGTTCTTC
TRBD1,TRBJ2-7,NA,TRBV30,CAWSPDRGYEQYF,TGTGCCTGGAGTCCCGACAGGGGCTACGAGCAGTACTTC
NA,TRBJ1-5,NA,TRBV27,CASSFLGAFLSSNQPQHF,TGTGCCAGCAGTTTCCTGGGGGCGTTCTTATCTAGCAATCAGCCCCAGCATTTT
NA,TRBJ1-5,few,TRBV30,CAWSEDSNQPQHF,TGTGCCTGGAGTGAGGACAGCAATCAGCCCCAGCATTTT
TRBD1,TRBJ2-7,once,TRBV13,CASSPRTGRAYEQYF,TGTGCCAGCAGCCCGAGGACAGGGCGCGCCTACGAGCAGTACTTC
NA,TRBJ2-3,once,TRBV25-1,CASSGPGLYTDTQYF,TGTGCCAGCAGTGGTCCGGGACTTTACACAGATACGCAGTATTTT
NA,TRBJ2-6,NA,TRBV7-9,CASSYDSDGANVLTF,TGTGCCAGCAGCTATGACTCGGATGGGGCCAACGTCCTGACTTTC
NA,TRBJ2-7,NA,TRBV7-8,CASSLDPSGYEQYF,TGTGCCAGCAGCTTAGATCCTAGTGGGTACGAGCAGTACTTC
TRBD1,TRBJ2-7,once,TRBV28,CASSVNTRTGYRSYEQYF,TGTGCCAGCAGTGTAAATACCCGGACAGGGTATCGCTCCTACGAGCAGTACTTC
NA,TRBJ2-7,NA,TRBV2,CASSVGAFSYEQYF,TGTGCCAGCAGTGTGGGGGCCTTTTCCTACGAGCAGTACTTC